This T cell receptor beta chain originates from a study of blood T cell repertoires in COVID-19. The germline V and J ends were trimmed by 1 base and 1 base, with 6 bases remaining between them. This CDR3 has 14 amino acids. CDR1 and CDR2 (germline): SGHTA, FQGNSA. The assay was immunoSEQ multiplex PCR, and TCRdb's table has in-frame clones only and misses some. The table records hundreds of thousands of clones, 90% of them present only once. As regards this clone: The identical CDR3 is also encoded by other nucleotide sequences in the sample.

Sequenced sample: PBMCs or T cells enriched from blood (not recorded which). This TCR came from a woman aged 18-35 years with acute COVID-19. This chain links TRBV7-2 with TRBJ2-3; D unclear. CDR3 DNA: TGTGCCAGCAGCTTAGTTACACGCACAGATACGCAGTATTTT. It encodes CASSLVTRTDTQYF.